This TCR beta chain was sequenced during a study of T-cell memory formation after mild COVID-19. TCRdb re-analysed the 5' RACE reads in MiXCR, keeping a single row per CDR3 protein. The sample records approximately 400,000 distinct CDR3 sequences, over 15% being singletons. The CDR3 contains 15 residues. Germline assignment: CDR1 SEHNR and CDR2 FQNEAQ (reference sequence). V was pared by 6 bases and J by 2 bases, with 10 bases of the junction left unmatched. This clonotype was found a few times. Its specificity is not known. The study's findings and limits: CD4+ contracting clones were mainly CM and EM; CD8+ ones, EMRA.

The J gene is TRBJ2-7, the V gene TRBV7-9, with TRBD2 matching 7 bases. Sequencing was performed on PBMCs or a T cell subset sorted from them (not recorded which). The TCR originated in a man aged 18-30 years who had mild COVID-19 (a few samples of this study predate the infection). Cell type and time point are not known. CDR3 amino acids: CASRNEGLGTYEQYV. The CDR3 region has the DNA TGTGCCAGCAGAAACGAAGGACTAGGGACCTACGAGCAGTACGTC.